This T cell receptor (beta chain) was sequenced during a study of blood T cells in healthy people across ages. V lost 7 bases and J 0 bases, leaving 19 bases between the germline ends. This CDR3 is built from 17 residues. Germline assignment: CDR1 SGHTA and CDR2 FQGNSA. Primers used in a second PCR of roughly 6 to 11 cycles were a sample-barcoded 5' primer and a J-beta primer mix. TCRdb fed the 5' RACE reads into MiXCR, producing one record per CDR3 protein. This sample carries about 1.8 million distinct CDR3 sequences, 49% of them seen once, and the ten largest clones take 2% to 2.5%. Material: blood. This TCR came from a woman aged 40-49 years in good health. V usage is TRBV7-2 and J usage is TRBJ2-1; unclear D gene. CDR3 nucleotides: TGTGCCAGCAAACCAAGGGTGGCGGTTAGCTCCTACAATGAGCAGTTCTTC. It encodes CASKPRVAVSSYNEQFF. Complete variable domain (other parts from reference TRBV7-2 and TRBJ2-1): GAGVSQSPSNKVTEKGKDVELRCDPISGHTALYWYRQSLGQGLEFLIYFQGNSAPDKSGLPSDRFSAERTGGSVSTLTIQRTQQEDSAVYLCASKPRVAVSSYNEQFFGPGTRLTVL.